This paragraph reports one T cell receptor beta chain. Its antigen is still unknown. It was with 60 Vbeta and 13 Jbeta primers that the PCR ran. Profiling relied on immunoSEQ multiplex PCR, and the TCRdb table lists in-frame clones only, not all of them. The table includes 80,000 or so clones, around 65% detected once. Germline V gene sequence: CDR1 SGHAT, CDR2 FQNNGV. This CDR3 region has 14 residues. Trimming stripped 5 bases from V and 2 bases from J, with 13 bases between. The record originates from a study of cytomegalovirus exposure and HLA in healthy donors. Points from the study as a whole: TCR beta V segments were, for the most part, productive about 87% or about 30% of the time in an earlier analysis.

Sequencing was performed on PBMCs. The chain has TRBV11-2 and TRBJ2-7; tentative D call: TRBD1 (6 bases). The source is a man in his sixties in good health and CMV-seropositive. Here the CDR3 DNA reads TGTGCCAGCAGCCCTCCGGACAGAACCTACGAGCAGTACTTC. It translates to CASSPPDRTYEQYF.